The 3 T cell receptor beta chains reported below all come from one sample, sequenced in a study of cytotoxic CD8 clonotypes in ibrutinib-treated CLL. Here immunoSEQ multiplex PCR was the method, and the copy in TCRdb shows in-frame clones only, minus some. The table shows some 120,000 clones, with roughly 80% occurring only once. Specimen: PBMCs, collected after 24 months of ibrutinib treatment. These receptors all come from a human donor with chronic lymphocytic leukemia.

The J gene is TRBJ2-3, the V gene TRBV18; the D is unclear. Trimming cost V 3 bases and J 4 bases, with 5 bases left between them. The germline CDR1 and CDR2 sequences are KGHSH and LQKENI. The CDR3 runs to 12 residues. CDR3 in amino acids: CASSPESDTQYF. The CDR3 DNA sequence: TGTGCCAGCTCACCTGAGTCAGATACGCAGTATTTT.

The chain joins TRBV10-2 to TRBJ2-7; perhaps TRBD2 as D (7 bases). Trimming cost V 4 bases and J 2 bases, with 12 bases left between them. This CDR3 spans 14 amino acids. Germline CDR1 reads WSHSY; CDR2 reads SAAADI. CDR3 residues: CASSVGRGPYEQYF. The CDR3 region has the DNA TGCGCCAGCAGTGTCGGGCGGGGGCCCTACGAGCAGTACTTC.

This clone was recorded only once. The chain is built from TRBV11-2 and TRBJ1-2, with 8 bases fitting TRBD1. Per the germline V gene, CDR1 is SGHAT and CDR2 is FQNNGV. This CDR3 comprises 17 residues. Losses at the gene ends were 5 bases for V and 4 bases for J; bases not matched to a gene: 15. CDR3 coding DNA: TGTGCCAGCAGCCCACTTACTGACAGGGGCAGACTCTATGGCTACACCTTC. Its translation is CASSPLTDRGRLYGYTF. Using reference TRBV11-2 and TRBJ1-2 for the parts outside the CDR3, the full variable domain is EAGVAQSPRYKIIEKRQSVAFWCNPISGHATLYWYQQILGQGPKLLIQFQNNGVVDDSQLPKDRFSAERLKGVDSTLKIQPAKLEDSAVYLCASSPLTDRGRLYGYTFGSGTRLTVV.